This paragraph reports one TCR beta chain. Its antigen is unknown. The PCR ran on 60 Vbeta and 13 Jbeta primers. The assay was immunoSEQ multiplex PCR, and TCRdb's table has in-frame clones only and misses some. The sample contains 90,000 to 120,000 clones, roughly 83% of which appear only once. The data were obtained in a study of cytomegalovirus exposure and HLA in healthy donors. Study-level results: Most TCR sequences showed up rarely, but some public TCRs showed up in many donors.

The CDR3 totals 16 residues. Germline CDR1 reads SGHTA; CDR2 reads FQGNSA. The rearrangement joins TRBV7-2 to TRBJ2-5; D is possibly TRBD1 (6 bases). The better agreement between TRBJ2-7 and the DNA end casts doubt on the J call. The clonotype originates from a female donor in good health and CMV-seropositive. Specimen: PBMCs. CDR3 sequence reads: CASSLDSARGGYEQYF. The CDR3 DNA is TGTGCCAGCAGCTTAGATTCGGCCAGGGGCGGCTACGAGCAGTACTTC.